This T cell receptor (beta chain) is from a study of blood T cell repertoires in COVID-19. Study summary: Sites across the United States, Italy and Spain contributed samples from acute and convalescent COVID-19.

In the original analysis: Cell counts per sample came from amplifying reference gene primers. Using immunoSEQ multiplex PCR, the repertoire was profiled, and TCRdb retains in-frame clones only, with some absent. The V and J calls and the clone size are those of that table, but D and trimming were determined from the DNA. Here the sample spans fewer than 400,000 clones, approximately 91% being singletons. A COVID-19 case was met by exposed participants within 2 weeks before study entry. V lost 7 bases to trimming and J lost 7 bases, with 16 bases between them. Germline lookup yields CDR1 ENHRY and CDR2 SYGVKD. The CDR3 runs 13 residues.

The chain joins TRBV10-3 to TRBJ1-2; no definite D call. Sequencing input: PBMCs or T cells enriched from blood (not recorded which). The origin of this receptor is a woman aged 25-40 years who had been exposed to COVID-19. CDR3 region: CAITPGEVVGYTF. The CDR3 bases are TGTGCCATCACCCCCGGGGAAGTGGTTGGCTACACCTTC.